This T cell receptor beta chain was recovered during a study of shared T cell receptors in the human thymus (dated by TCRdb to about 2021). About the investigation overall: The study examined how self-reactive, shared T-cell receptor alpha chains are generated in the human thymus.

With respect to this clone: The antigen it recognizes is unknown. No much larger clone exists at a distance of one base, and base qualities are not known.

Libraries were constructed by the immunoSEQ multiplex PCR assay. What TCRdb holds here is the immuneACCESS table cut down to in-frame rearrangements. Part of the clones is not present; checked against another copy, under half of the missing clones reflect an unresolved V gene, and the others are unexplained. This sample lists about 380,000 clones; 95% were detected once. Around 0.018% of the sample comes from the top ten. The receptor's source is a human donor. Source material: thymocytes.

The nucleotides are TGTGCCAGCAGCTCCTCCGGGGACAGGGATGTTCCTGGGACTGAAGCTTTCTTT. This codes for CASSSSGDRDVPGTEAFF. The chain was built from TRBV5-4 and TRBJ1-1; 9 bases in the junction line up with TRBD1. The germline V gene (reference sequence) supplies CDR1 SGHNT and CDR2 YYREEE. Unmatched junction bases come to 17, with V trimmed by 3 bases and J by 5 bases. Its CDR3 holds 18 amino acids, cysteine through phenylalanine. Only the CDR3 region is kept as DNA, spanning 54 bases read in frame from base 1.